The sequence of this T cell receptor beta chain was determined in a study of siplizumab effects on memory and regulatory T cells. Study findings and constraints: Among alloreactive clones, only a minor fraction mapped to unstimulated subsets. For mappable alloreactive CD4+ clones, the mean Treg-derived fraction was roughly 70% with siplizumab and 25% to 30% in controls. The study found naive T cells seemingly more diverse than memory cells and seemingly major alloresponse contributors.

CDR1 is SGHNT and CDR2 is YYREEE in the germline V gene (reference sequence). J was trimmed by 2 bases and V by 4 bases; bases with no gene match: 4. CDR3 length: 16 residues. On this clone itself: Its antigen is not known.

Here immunoSEQ multiplex PCR was the method, and the copy in TCRdb shows in-frame clones only, minus some. The sample holds about 62,000 clones, roughly 85% seen once. The chain carries TRBV5-4 and TRBJ2-1; 12 positions agree with TRBD2. The sequence was collected from a human donor in good health. The sequenced material came from memory CD4+ T cells sorted from blood. The CDR3 DNA sequence: TGTGCCAGCAGCGAAGGACTAGCGGGGCCCTACAATGAGCAGTTCTTC. Protein: CASSEGLAGPYNEQFF.